Detailed here is one T cell receptor (beta chain). Its antigen remains unidentified. CDR1 and CDR2 (germline): SGHAT, FQNNGV. V lost 4 bases and J lost 3, with 17 bases in between. This CDR3 is built from 16 residues. As defined, naive CD8 cells were CD45RO-negative and positively selected for CCR7, with terminally differentiated effector memory CD45RA+ cells excluded. This entry belongs to a study of shared clonotypes between healthy human individuals. Study conclusions and caveats: The four-donor shared clonotypes exceeded non-shared clonotypes in generation probability, with non-shared ones scoring lower.

Sequencing was performed with immunoSEQ multiplex PCR; in TCRdb, only in-frame clones are kept and a portion is missing. This table holds about 2 million clones, over 85% found once. Specimen: naive CD8+ T cells sorted from blood. This chain connects TRBV11-2 to TRBJ2-3; TRBD2 might be the D (5 bases). The receptor was isolated from a young man in good health. CDR3 nucleotide sequence: TGTGCCAGCAGCTCCGGAGGCTGGGATTGGACAGATACGCAGTATTTT. Residues: CASSSGGWDWTDTQYF.